A single sample is the source of the 13 T cell receptor beta chains below, sequenced in a study of OX40 agonist ivuxolimab in advanced cancers. Method: immunoSEQ multiplex PCR; TCRdb's copy keeps in-frame clones and lacks some. The sample lists under 150,000 clones, about 93% occurring once. The sample was CD4+ or CD8+ T cells sorted from blood, taken in a trial of the OX40 agonist ivuxolimab. The receptor set was obtained from an adult with an advanced solid tumor such as melanoma, head and neck, liver or kidney cancer.

This rearrangement joins TRBV9 to TRBJ2-3, with D unclear. The CDR3 sequence is 12 residues long. CDR1 and CDR2 from the germline V gene are SGDLS and YYNGEE. V lost 4 bases and J 2 bases, leaving 5 bases between the germline ends. As DNA, the CDR3 is TGTGCCAGCAGCTTCTCCACAGATACGCAGTATTTT. Translating it yields CASSFSTDTQYF. Combining the CDR3 with reference TRBV9 and TRBJ2-3 gives the whole variable domain DSGVTQTPKHLITATGQRVTLRCSPRSGDLSVYWYQQSLDQGLQFLIQYYNGEERAKGNILERFSAQQFPDLHSELNLSSLELGDSALYFCASSFSTDTQYFGPGTRLTVL.

This chain connects TRBV18 to TRBJ2-5, with D unresolved. The V end lost 3 bases, the J end lost 3 bases, and 17 bases lay between the germline ends. CDR3 length: 16 residues. Germline V gene sequence: CDR1 KGHSH, CDR2 LQKENI. This chain's CDR3 is CASSPVGYRNKETQYF. Written as DNA, the CDR3 is TGTGCCAGCTCACCGGTGGGTTACAGAAATAAAGAGACCCAGTACTTC.

The count of this clone is one. The V gene is TRBV4-3, the J gene TRBJ1-4, with D unclear. This CDR3 has 17 residues. Germline V gives CDR1 LGHNA, CDR2 YSLEER. The V end lost 1 base, the J end lost 3 bases, and 15 bases lay between the germline ends. The DNA of the CDR3 is TGCGCCAGCAGCCAAGCCCTCTCCGGGCGGGCTAATGAAAAACTGTTTTTT. Amino acids: CASSQALSGRANEKLFF.

This rearrangement joins TRBV7-9 to TRBJ2-7, with D perhaps TRBD1 or TRBD2 (6 bases each). This CDR3 contains 18 residues. V gave up 0 bases and J gave up 3 bases, with 21 bases separating them. Germline loops: CDR1 SEHNR, CDR2 FQNEAQ (reference sequence). CDR3 sequence (DNA): TGTGCCAGCAGCTTAGCGGAGGGTTTAGGGGGAGAACTCTACGAGCAGTACTTC. This encodes CASSLAEGLGGELYEQYF.

The V call is TRBV9, the J call TRBJ1-1; D perhaps matches TRBD1 (6 bases). The germline V gene has CDR1 SGDLS and CDR2 YYNGEE. The CDR3 length is 13 residues. Trimming cost V 3 bases and J 10 bases, with 16 bases left between them. CDR3 protein: CASSGVPGAPAFF. The DNA of the CDR3 is TGTGCCAGCAGCGGAGTGCCGGGGGCCCCAGCTTTCTTT.

The chain has TRBV5-5 and TRBJ2-1; weak D call: TRBD2 (5 bases). CDR1 and CDR2 from the germline V gene are SGHKS and YYEKEE (reference sequence). Trimming removed 4 bases from V and 1 base from J, with 9 bases in between. This CDR3 is built from 14 residues. The CDR3 coding sequence is TGTGCCAGCAGCCATACGGGGTCCTACAATGAGCAGTTCTTC. This gives the protein CASSHTGSYNEQFF.

This chain connects TRBV28 to TRBJ2-5, with D possibly being TRBD2 (5 bases). With the DNA end fitting TRBJ2-7 better, the J assignment may be wrong. Germline V gene sequence: CDR1 MDHEN, CDR2 SYDVKM. CDR3 length: 15 residues. The CDR3 sequence: CASSFPRIEGLEQYF. The CDR3 nucleotides read TGTGCCAGCAGTTTCCCCCGTATCGAAGGACTCGAGCAGTACTTC.

The genes are TRBV18 and TRBJ2-3, with 8 bases matching TRBD1. Germline CDR1 KGHSH, CDR2 LQKENI. Trimming took 3 bases from V and 0 from J; bases not matched to a gene: 2. The CDR3 has 15 residues. The CDR3 DNA sequence: TGTGCCAGCTCACCGGACAGGGCGAGCACAGATACGCAGTATTTT. Translation gives CASSPDRASTDTQYF.

This rearrangement joins TRBV10-1 to TRBJ1-5; maybe TRBD1 (6 bases). CDR1 and CDR2 (germline): WNHNN, SYGVQD (reference sequence). The CDR3 has 16 residues. The V end lost 2 bases, the J end lost 4 bases, and 15 bases lay between the germline ends. CDR3 in amino acids: CASSESQQGRNQPQHF. CDR3 bases: TGCGCCAGCAGTGAGAGCCAACAGGGTCGTAATCAGCCCCAGCATTTT.

This chain uses TRBV4-1 with TRBJ1-4; the match to TRBD1 covers 7 bases. The CDR3 has 15 amino acids. V lost 3 bases and J lost 8; bases outside the gene matches: 9. CDR1 and CDR2 (germline): MGHRA, YSYEKL. CDR3 coding DNA: TGCGCCAGCAGCCAGGGGGGACAGCGGAAGGAAAAACTGTTTTTT. It translates to CASSQGGQRKEKLFF.

J is TRBJ2-3 and V is TRBV18, with 8 bases matching TRBD2. Trimming at V came to 3 bases and at J to 6 bases, leaving 5 bases not matched to a gene. Germline CDR1 reads KGHSH; CDR2 reads LQKENI. The CDR3 totals 14 residues. CDR3 bases: TGTGCCAGCTCACCGTCGGGGGGGACCGATACGCAGTATTTT. It specifies CASSPSGGTDTQYF. Full variable domain (rest looked up from reference TRBV18 and TRBJ2-3): NAGVMQNPRHLVRRRGQEARLRCSPMKGHSHVYWYRQLPEEGLKFMVYLQKENIIDESGMPKERFSAEFPKEGPSILRIQQVVRGDSAAYFCASSPSGGTDTQYFGPGTRLTVL.

This sequence joins TRBV19 and TRBJ1-1, with TRBD1 matching 7 bases. This CDR3 is 17 amino acids long. J gave up 7 bases and V 5 bases, and 19 bases lay outside the gene matches. Germline V lookup: CDR1 LNHDA, CDR2 SQIVND (reference sequence). The CDR3 spells CASSPPAGGSSTLEAFF. Here the CDR3 DNA reads TGTGCCAGTAGTCCCCCCGCAGGGGGGTCTTCAACACTTGAAGCTTTCTTT.

The CDR3, as DNA: TGTGCCAGCAGCTTAGACCCGGCGGGAAACACCATATATTTT. Translated, it gives CASSLDPAGNTIYF. The chain links TRBV11-2 to TRBJ1-3; D is ambiguous. The CDR3 totals 14 residues. CDR1 is SGHAT, CDR2 FQNNGV, per germline. With 0 bases removed from V and 4 bases from J, the gap between germline ends came to 7 bases.